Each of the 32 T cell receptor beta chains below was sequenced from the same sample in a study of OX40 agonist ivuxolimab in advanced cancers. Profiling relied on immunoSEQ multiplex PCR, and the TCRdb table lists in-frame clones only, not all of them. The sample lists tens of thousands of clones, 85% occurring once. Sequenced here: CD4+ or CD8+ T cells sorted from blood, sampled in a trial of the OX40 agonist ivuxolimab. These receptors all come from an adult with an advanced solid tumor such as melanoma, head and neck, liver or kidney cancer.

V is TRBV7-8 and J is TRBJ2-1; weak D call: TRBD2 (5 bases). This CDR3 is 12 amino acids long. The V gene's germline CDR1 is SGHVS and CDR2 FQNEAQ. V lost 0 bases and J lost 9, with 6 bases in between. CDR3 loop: CASSLAGGEQFF. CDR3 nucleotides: TGTGCCAGCAGCTTAGCTGGAGGTGAGCAGTTCTTC.

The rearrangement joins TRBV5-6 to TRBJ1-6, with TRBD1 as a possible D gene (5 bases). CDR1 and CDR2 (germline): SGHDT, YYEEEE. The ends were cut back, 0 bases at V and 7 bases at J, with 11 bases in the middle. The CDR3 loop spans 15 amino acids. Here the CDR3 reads CASSLAGGRNSPLHF. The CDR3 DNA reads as TGTGCCAGCAGCTTGGCTGGGGGGAGGAATTCACCCCTCCACTTT.

CDR3 protein: CASSVGQGHSPLHF. The CDR3 coding sequence is TGTGCCAGCAGCGTCGGGCAGGGGCACTCACCCCTCCACTTT. V usage is TRBV9 and J usage is TRBJ1-6, with D possibly being TRBD1 (6 bases). Looked up from germline, CDR1 is SGDLS and CDR2 is YYNGEE. V gave up 2 bases and J gave up 10 bases, with 13 bases separating them. The CDR3 runs 14 residues. Full variable domain (missing parts from reference TRBV9 and TRBJ1-6): DSGVTQTPKHLITATGQRVTLRCSPRSGDLSVYWYQQSLDQGLQFLIQYYNGEERAKGNILERFSAQQFPDLHSELNLSSLELGDSALYFCASSVGQGHSPLHFGNGTRLTVT.

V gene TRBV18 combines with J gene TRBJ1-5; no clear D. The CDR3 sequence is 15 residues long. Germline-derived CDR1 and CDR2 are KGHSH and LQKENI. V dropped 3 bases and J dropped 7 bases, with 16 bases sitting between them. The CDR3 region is CASSPSLGGGQPQHF. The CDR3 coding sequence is TGTGCCAGCTCACCTTCCCTCGGAGGAGGCCAGCCCCAGCATTTT.

The CDR3 region is CASSFTGGDGYTF. As DNA, the CDR3 is TGTGCCAGCAGCTTTACAGGGGGGGATGGCTACACCTTC. The gene calls are TRBV11-2 and TRBJ1-2, with 8 bases fitting TRBD1. The germline gives CDR1 SGHAT, CDR2 FQNNGV. The CDR3 length is 13 residues. The V segment lost 3 bases and the J segment 6 bases; nucleotides outside the gene matches: 3.

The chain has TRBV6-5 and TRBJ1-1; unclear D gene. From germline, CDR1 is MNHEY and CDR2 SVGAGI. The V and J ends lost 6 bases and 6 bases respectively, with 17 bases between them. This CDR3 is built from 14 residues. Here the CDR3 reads CASRVTSSGPEAFF. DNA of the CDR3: TGTGCCAGCAGGGTGACATCTTCTGGTCCTGAAGCTTTCTTT.

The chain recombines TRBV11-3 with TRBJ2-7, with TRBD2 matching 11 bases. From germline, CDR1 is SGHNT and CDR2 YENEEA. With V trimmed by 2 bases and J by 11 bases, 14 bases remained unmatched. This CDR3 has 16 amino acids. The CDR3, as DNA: TGTGCCAGCAGCTTAACCGGACTAGCGGGCGCTGAGAAGGAGTACTTC. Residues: CASSLTGLAGAEKEYF.

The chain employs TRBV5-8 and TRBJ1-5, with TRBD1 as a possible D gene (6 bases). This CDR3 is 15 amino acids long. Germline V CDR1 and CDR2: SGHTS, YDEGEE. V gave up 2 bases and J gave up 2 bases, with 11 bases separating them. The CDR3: CASSFQGSGNQPQHF. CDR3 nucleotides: TGTGCCAGCAGCTTTCAGGGGTCGGGCAATCAGCCCCAGCATTTT.

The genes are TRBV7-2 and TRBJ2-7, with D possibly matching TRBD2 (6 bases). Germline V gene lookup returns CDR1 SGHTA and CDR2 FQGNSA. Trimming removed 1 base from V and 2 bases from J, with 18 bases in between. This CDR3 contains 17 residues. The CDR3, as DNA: TGTGCCAGCAGCTTAGATGGGGGGACTCTCAGGCCCTACGAGCAGTACTTC. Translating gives CASSLDGGTLRPYEQYF.

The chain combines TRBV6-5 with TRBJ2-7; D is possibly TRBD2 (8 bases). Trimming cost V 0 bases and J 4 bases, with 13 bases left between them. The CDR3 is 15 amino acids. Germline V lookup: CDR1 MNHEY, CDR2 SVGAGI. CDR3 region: CASSYSREGAYEQYF. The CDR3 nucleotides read TGTGCCAGCAGTTACTCACGGGAGGGGGCTTACGAGCAGTACTTC.

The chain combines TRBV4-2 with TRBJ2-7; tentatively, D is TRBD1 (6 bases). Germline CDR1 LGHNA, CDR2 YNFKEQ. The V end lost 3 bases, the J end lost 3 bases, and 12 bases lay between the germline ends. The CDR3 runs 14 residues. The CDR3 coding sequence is TGTGCCAGCAGCCAGGGGACAACTTACTACGAGCAGTACTTC. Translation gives CASSQGTTYYEQYF.

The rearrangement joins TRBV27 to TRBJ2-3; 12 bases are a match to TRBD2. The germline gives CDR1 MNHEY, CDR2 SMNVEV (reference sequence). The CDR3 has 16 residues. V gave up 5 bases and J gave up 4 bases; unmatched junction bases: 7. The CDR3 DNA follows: TGTGCCAGCAGTCGACGGACTAGCGGGACCGCAGATACGCAGTATTTT. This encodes CASSRRTSGTADTQYF.

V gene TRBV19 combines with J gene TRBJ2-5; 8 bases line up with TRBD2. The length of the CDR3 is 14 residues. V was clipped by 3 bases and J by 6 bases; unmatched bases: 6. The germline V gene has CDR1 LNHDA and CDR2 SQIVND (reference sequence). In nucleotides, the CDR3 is TGTGCCAGTAGTATCGGGGGGGGCGGGCAGACCCAGTACTTC. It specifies CASSIGGGGQTQYF.

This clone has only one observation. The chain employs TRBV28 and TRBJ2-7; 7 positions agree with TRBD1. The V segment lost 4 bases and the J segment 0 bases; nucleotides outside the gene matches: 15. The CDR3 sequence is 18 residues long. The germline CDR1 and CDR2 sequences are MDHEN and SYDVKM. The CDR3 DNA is TGTGCCAGCAGTTCCCTTGGGGAGAAGGGACAGCCCTCCTACGAGCAGTACTTC. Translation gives CASSSLGEKGQPSYEQYF.

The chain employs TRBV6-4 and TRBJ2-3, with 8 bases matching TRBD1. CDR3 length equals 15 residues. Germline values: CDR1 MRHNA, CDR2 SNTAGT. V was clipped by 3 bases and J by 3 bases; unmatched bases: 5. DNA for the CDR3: TGTGCCAGCAGTGAAAGAGGACAGGGAACAGATACGCAGTATTTT. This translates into CASSERGQGTDTQYF.

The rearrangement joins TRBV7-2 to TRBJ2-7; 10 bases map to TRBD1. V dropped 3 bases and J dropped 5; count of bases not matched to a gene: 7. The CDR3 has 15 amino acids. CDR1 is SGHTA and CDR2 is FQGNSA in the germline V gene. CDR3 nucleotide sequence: TGTGCCAGCAGCTTTTCCCGACAGGGGGCCGACGAGCAGTACTTC. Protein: CASSFSRQGADEQYF.

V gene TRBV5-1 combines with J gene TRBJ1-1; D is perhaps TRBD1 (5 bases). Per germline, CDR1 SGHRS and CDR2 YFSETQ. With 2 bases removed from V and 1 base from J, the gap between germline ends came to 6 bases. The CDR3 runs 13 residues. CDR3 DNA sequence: TGCGCCAGCAGCTTTCAGGGGAACACTGAAGCTTTCTTT. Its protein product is CASSFQGNTEAFF.

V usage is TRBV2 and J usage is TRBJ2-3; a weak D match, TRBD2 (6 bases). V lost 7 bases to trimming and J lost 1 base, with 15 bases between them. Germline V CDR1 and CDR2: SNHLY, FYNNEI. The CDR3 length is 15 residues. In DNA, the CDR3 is TGTGCCAGCAAGACCGCGGGAACCCGCACAGATACGCAGTATTTT. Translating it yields CASKTAGTRTDTQYF.

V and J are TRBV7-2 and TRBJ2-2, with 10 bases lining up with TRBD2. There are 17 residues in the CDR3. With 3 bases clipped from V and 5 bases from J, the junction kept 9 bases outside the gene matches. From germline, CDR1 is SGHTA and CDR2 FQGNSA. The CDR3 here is CASSFTGTSAGTGELFF. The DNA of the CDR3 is TGTGCCAGCAGCTTTACAGGGACTAGCGCGGGAACCGGGGAGCTGTTTTTT.

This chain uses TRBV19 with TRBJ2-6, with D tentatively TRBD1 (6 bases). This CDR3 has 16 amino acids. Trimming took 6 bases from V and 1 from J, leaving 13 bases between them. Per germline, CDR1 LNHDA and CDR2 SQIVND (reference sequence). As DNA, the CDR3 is TGTGCCAGTAGGATACCACAGGGATCTGGGGCCAACGTCCTGACTTTC. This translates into CASRIPQGSGANVLTF.

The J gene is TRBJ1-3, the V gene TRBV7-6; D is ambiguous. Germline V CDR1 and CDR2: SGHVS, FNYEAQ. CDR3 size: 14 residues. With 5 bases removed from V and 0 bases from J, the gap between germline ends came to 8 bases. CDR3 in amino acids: CASSPLGSGNTIYF. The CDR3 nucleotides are TGTGCCAGCAGCCCGTTGGGCTCTGGAAACACCATATATTTT. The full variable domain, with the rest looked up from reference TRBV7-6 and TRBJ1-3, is GAGVSQSPRYKVTKRGQDVALRCDPISGHVSLYWYRQALGQGPEFLTYFNYEAQQDKSGLPNDRFSAERPEGSISTLTIQRTEQRDSAMYRCASSPLGSGNTIYFGEGSWLTVV.

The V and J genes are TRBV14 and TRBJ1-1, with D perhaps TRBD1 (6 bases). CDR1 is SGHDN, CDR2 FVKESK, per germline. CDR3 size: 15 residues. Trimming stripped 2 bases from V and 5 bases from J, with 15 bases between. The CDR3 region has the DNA TGTGCCAGCAGCCAAAATGGGGGGCCGAGAACTGAAGCTTTCTTT. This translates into CASSQNGGPRTEAFF. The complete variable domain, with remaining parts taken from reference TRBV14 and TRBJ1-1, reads EAGVTQFPSHSVIEKGQTVTLRCDPISGHDNLYWYRRVMGKEIKFLLHFVKESKQDESGMPNNRFLAERTGGTYSTLKVQPAELEDSGVYFCASSQNGGPRTEAFFGQGTRLTVV.

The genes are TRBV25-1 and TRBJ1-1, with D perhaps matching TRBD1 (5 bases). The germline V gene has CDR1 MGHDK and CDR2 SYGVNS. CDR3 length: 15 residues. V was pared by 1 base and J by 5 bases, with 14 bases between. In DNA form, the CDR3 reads TGTGCCAGCAGTGAATTGGGGGGGAAGAGAACTGAAGCTTTCTTT. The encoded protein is CASSELGGKRTEAFF.

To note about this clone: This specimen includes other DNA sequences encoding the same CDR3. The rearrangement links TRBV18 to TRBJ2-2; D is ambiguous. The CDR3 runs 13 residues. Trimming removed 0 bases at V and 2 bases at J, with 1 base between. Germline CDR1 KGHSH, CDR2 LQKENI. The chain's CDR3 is CASSPPNTGELFF. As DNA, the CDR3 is TGTGCCAGCTCACCACCTAACACCGGGGAGCTGTTTTTT.

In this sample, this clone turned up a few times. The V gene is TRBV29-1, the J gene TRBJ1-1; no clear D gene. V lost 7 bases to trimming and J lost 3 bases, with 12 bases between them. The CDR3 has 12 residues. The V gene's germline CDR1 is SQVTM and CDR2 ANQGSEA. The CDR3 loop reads CSGRLRDTEAFF. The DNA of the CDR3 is TGCAGCGGGAGGTTGAGGGACACTGAAGCTTTCTTT.

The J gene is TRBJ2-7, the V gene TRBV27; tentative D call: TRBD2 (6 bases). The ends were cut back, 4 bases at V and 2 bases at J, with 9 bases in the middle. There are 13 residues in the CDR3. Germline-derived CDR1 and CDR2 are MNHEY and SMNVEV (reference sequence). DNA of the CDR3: TGTGCCAGCAGTTCGGGACTCGCCTACGAGCAGTACTTC. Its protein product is CASSSGLAYEQYF.

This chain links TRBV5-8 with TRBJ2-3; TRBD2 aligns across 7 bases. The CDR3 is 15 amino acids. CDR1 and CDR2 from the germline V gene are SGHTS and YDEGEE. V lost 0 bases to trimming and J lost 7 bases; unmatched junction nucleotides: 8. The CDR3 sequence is CASSLAGGRQHTQYF. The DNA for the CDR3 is TGTGCCAGCAGCTTGGCGGGAGGCCGGCAACATACGCAGTATTTT.

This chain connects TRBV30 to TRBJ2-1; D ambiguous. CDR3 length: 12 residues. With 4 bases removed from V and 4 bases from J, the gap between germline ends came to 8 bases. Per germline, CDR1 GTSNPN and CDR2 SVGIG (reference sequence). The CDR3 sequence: CAWKGQYNEQFF. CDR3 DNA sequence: TGTGCCTGGAAAGGGCAGTACAATGAGCAGTTCTTC.

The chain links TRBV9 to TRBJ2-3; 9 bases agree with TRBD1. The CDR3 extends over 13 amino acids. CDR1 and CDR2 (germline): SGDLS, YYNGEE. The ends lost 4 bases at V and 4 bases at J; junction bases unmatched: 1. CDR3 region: CASSRTGADTQYF. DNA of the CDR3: TGTGCCAGCAGCCGGACAGGGGCAGATACGCAGTATTTT.

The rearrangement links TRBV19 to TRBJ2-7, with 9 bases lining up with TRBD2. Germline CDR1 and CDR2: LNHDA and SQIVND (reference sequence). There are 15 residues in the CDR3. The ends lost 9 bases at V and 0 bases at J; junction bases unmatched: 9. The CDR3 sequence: CASAPDSGSSYEQYF. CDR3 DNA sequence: TGTGCCAGCGCCCCGGATAGCGGGAGCTCCTACGAGCAGTACTTC.

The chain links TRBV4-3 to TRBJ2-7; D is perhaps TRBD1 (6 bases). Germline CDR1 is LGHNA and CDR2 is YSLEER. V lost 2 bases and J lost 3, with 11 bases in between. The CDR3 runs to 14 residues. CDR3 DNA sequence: TGCGCCAGCAGCCAACAGACAGGTTTCTACGAGCAGTACTTC. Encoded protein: CASSQQTGFYEQYF.

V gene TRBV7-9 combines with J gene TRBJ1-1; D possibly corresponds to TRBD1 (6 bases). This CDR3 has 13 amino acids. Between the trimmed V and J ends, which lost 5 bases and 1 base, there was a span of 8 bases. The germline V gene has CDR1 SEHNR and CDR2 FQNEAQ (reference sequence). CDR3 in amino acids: CASSRRGNTEAFF. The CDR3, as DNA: TGTGCCAGCAGCCGCAGGGGGAACACTGAAGCTTTCTTT.